The rows below give T cell receptor beta chains drawn from one sample of a study of CD8+ T cells in alopecia areata. Sequencing used immunoSEQ multiplex PCR; TCRdb keeps in-frame clones, though not all of them. The repertoire has fewer than 200,000 clones, around 64% of them found once; the top ten carry about an eighth. The specimen was CD8+ T cells sorted from blood, collected at week 0. These receptors were taken from a human donor with alopecia areata. CDR3s include the opening cysteine and the closing phenylalanine or tryptophan. The order of the fields is D gene, V gene, clone size, J gene, CDR3 protein, CDR3 DNA. D genes are given only for firm matches. The size entry is marked missing in some rows and otherwise reads once, few, many or a size class.

D: NA
V: TRBV6-5
size: NA
J: TRBJ2-7
CDR3: CASSRIQGGEQYF
DNA: TGTGCCAGCAGCCGTATCCAGGGCGGTGAGCAGTACTTC

D: TRBD1
V: TRBV30
size: NA
J: TRBJ1-5
CDR3: CAWSSGQGYQPQHF
DNA: TGTGCCTGGAGTTCGGGACAGGGTTATCAGCCCCAGCATTTT

D: NA
V: TRBV19
size: NA
J: TRBJ1-4
CDR3: CASSRTAGEKLFF
DNA: TGTGCCAGTTCGCGCACGGCAGGCGAAAAACTGTTTTTT

D: NA
V: TRBV6-5
size: NA
J: TRBJ2-3
CDR3: CASGGGRYTDTQYF
DNA: TGTGCCAGCGGGGGGGGCAGGTACACAGATACGCAGTATTTT

D: NA
V: TRBV2
size: NA
J: TRBJ2-2
CDR3: CASRGGFSTGELFF
DNA: TGTGCCAGCCGGGGAGGCTTCAGCACCGGGGAGCTGTTTTTT

D: NA
V: TRBV2
size: NA
J: TRBJ2-1
CDR3: CATFRSGRGQFF
DNA: TGTGCCACCTTCCGGTCGGGACGGGGGCAGTTCTTC

D: NA
V: TRBV4-2
size: NA
J: TRBJ2-1
CDR3: CASSNSSYNEQFF
DNA: TGTGCCAGCAGCAACAGTTCCTACAATGAGCAGTTCTTC

D: NA
V: TRBV7-9
size: NA
J: TRBJ2-2
CDR3: CASSPYTGELFF
DNA: TGTGCCAGCAGCCCCTACACCGGGGAGCTGTTTTTT

D: TRBD1
V: TRBV5-1
size: NA
J: TRBJ1-1
CDR3: CASSWGTGEAFF
DNA: TGCGCCAGCAGCTGGGGGACAGGTGAAGCTTTCTTT

D: NA
V: TRBV9
size: NA
J: TRBJ1-1
CDR3: CASSHVRDGRTF
DNA: TGTGCCAGCAGCCACGTCCGGGACGGCAGGACATTT

D: TRBD1
V: TRBV4-1
size: NA
J: TRBJ1-5
CDR3: CASSQDKGAGQPQHF
DNA: TGCGCCAGCAGCCAAGACAAGGGGGCAGGTCAGCCCCAGCATTTT

D: NA
V: TRBV7-8
size: NA
J: TRBJ1-2
CDR3: CASTQESSYLNYGYTF
DNA: TGTGCCAGCACCCAGGAGTCCAGTTACCTTAACTATGGCTACACCTTC

D: TRBD1
V: TRBV18
size: NA
J: TRBJ1-1
CDR3: CASSHDRGLNTEAFF
DNA: TGTGCCAGCTCCCACGACAGGGGATTGAACACTGAAGCTTTCTTT

D: TRBD2
V: TRBV9
size: NA
J: TRBJ2-3
CDR3: CASYSGSTDTQYF
DNA: TGTGCCAGCTATAGCGGGAGCACAGATACGCAGTATTTT

D: TRBD2
V: TRBV4-1
size: once
J: TRBJ2-2
CDR3: CASSQGARGGGGELFF
DNA: TGCGCCAGCAGCCAAGGTGCACGGGGGGGAGGCGGGGAGCTGTTTTTT

D: TRBD2
V: TRBV29-1
size: few
J: TRBJ2-1
CDR3: CSVESSGILDEQFF
DNA: TGCAGCGTTGAATCTAGCGGGATTCTTGATGAGCAGTTCTTC

D: NA
V: TRBV6-5
size: few
J: TRBJ2-1
CDR3: CASSEEGQPYNEQFF
DNA: TGTGCCAGCAGCGAGGAGGGACAGCCGTACAATGAGCAGTTCTTC

D: NA
V: TRBV6-5
size: NA
J: TRBJ2-7
CDR3: CASSYSGPGYEQYF
DNA: TGTGCCAGCAGTTACTCTGGACCAGGCTACGAGCAGTACTTC

D: NA
V: TRBV7-9
size: medium-sized
J: TRBJ1-1
CDR3: CASSQGTPEAFF
DNA: TGTGCCAGCAGCCAAGGGACTCCTGAAGCTTTCTTT

D: NA
V: TRBV6-1
size: NA
J: TRBJ1-1
CDR3: CASSRTESNTEAFF
DNA: TGTGCCAGCAGTAGGACAGAGTCGAACACTGAAGCTTTCTTT

D: NA
V: TRBV29-1
size: few
J: TRBJ2-7
CDR3: CSLGTPEGEQYF
DNA: TGCAGCCTCGGGACGCCGGAGGGCGAGCAGTACTTC

D: TRBD1
V: TRBV11-2
size: NA
J: TRBJ1-1
CDR3: CASSLRSGGLNTEAFF
DNA: TGTGCCAGCAGCTTACGGTCAGGGGGCCTGAACACTGAAGCTTTCTTT

D: NA
V: TRBV5-6
size: NA
J: TRBJ2-1
CDR3: CASSFDSTLYNEQFF
DNA: TGTGCCAGCAGTTTTGACAGTACCCTCTACAATGAGCAGTTCTTC

D: NA
V: TRBV30
size: few
J: TRBJ1-2
CDR3: CAWSVGRAGYGYTF
DNA: TGTGCCTGGAGTGTAGGCAGGGCGGGGTATGGCTACACCTTC

D: NA
V: TRBV4-1
size: NA
J: TRBJ1-2
CDR3: CASSPRQDYGYTF
DNA: TGCGCCAGCAGCCCAAGACAGGACTATGGCTACACCTTC

D: TRBD1
V: TRBV13
size: few
J: TRBJ1-4
CDR3: CASSSPGQGDEKLFF
DNA: TGTGCCAGCAGCTCACCGGGACAGGGGGATGAAAAACTGTTTTTT